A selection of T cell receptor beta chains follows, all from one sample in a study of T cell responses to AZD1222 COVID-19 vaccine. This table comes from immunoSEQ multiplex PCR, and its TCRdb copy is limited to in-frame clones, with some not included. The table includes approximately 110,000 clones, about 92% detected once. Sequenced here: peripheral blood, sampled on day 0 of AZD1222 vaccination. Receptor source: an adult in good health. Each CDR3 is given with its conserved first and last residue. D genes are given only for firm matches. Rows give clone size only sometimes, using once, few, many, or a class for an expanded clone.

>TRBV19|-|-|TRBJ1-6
CASSESSTYNSPLHF
TGTGCCAGTAGTGAGAGTAGCACCTATAATTCACCCCTCCACTTT
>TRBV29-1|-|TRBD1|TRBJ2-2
CSVEFARGRAGELFF
TGCAGCGTTGAATTCGCCAGGGGGCGGGCCGGGGAGCTGTTTTTT
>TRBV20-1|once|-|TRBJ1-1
CSATMNTEAFF
TGCAGTGCTACGATGAACACTGAAGCTTTCTTT
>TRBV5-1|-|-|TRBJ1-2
CASSLGAAYGYTF
TGCGCCAGCAGCTTGGGGGCAGCTTATGGCTACACCTTC
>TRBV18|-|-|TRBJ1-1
CASSPPGRNTEAFF
TGTGCCAGCTCACCACCGGGGAGGAACACTGAAGCTTTCTTT
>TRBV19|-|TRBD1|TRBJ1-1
CASSPLTGTGNTEAFF
TGTGCCAGTAGTCCGCTTACTGGGACAGGGAACACTGAAGCTTTCTTT
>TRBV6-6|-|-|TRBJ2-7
CASSYGQGVYEQYF
TGTGCCAGCAGTTACGGCCAGGGTGTCTACGAGCAGTACTTC
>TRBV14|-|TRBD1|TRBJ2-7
CASSTRDRAHEQYF
TGTGCCAGCAGCACCCGGGACAGGGCCCACGAGCAGTACTTC
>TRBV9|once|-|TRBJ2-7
CASSARTGFGEQYF
TGTGCCAGCAGCGCCCGAACAGGGTTTGGCGAGCAGTACTTC
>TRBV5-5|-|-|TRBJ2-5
CASSLDGQETQYF
TGTGCCAGCAGCTTAGACGGACAAGAGACCCAGTACTTC
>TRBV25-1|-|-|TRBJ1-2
CASSEGWDGYTF
TGTGCCAGCAGTGAAGGGTGGGATGGCTACACCTTC
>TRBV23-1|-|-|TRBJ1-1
CASILPVWGITEAFF
TGCGCCAGCATCCTACCTGTCTGGGGTATAACTGAAGCTTTCTTT
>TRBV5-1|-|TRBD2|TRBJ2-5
CASSTRAGGPRETQYF
TGCGCCAGCAGCACCAGGGCGGGAGGGCCTCGGGAGACCCAGTACTTC
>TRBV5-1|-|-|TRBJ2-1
CASSLRELYNEQFF
TGCGCCAGCAGCTTGCGGGAGCTCTACAATGAGCAGTTCTTC
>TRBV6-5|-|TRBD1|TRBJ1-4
CASRTGNEKLFF
TGTGCCAGCAGGACAGGGAATGAAAAACTGTTTTTT
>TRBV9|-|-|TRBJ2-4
CASSVGQQAKNIQYF
TGTGCCAGCAGCGTAGGACAGCAAGCCAAAAACATTCAGTACTTC
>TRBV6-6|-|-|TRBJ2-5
CASRLQETQYF
TGTGCCAGCAGGCTACAGGAGACCCAGTACTTC
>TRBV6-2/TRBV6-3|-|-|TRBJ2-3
CASSSPLVNAQYF
TGTGCCAGCAGTTCGCCCCTGGTAAACGCGCAGTATTTT
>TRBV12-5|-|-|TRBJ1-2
CASGSPPQNYGYTF
TGTGCTAGTGGTTCCCCCCCCCAGAACTATGGCTACACCTTC
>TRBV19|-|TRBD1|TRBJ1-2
CASKRDRGNYGYTF
TGTGCCAGTAAACGGGACAGGGGTAACTATGGCTACACCTTC
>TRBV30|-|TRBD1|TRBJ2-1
CAWSLRQGNEQFF
TGTGCCTGGAGTCTCAGACAGGGCAATGAGCAGTTCTTC
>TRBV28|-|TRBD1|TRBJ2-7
CASSPNRGNGYYEQYF
TGTGCCAGCAGTCCCAACAGGGGGAACGGCTATTACGAGCAGTACTTC
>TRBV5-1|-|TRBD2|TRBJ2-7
CASSIAGSYEQYF
TGCGCCAGCAGTATAGCGGGGTCCTACGAGCAGTACTTC
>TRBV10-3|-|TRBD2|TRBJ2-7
CAIKGGLAGDEQYF
TGTGCCATCAAGGGAGGACTAGCGGGAGACGAGCAGTACTTC
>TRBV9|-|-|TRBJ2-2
CASSLRESGELFF
TGTGCCAGCAGCCTCCGAGAGTCCGGGGAGCTGTTTTTT
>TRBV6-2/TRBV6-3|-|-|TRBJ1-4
CASSLGRLNEKLFF
TGTGCCAGCAGCCTCGGACGGCTGAATGAAAAACTGTTTTTT
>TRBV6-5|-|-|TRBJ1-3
CASSYSKGNTIYF
TGTGCCAGCAGTTACTCGAAAGGAAACACCATATATTTT
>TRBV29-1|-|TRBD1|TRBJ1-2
CSVRTGIKYGYTF
TGCAGCGTTCGGACAGGAATAAAGTATGGCTACACCTTC
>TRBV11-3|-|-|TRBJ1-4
CASSLAEVGSTNEKLFF
TGTGCCAGCAGCTTAGCCGAAGTCGGGTCAACTAATGAAAAACTGTTTTTT
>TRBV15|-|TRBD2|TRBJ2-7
CATSRDPPLLAGISYEQYF
TGTGCCACCAGCAGAGATCCCCCCCTCCTAGCGGGAATCTCCTACGAGCAGTACTTC
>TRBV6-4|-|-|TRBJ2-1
CASIGTYNEQFF
TGTGCCAGCATTGGGACCTACAATGAGCAGTTCTTC
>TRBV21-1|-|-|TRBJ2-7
CASSKVFQGVDYEQYF
TGTGCCAGCAGCAAAGTTTTCCAGGGAGTCGACTACGAGCAGTACTTC
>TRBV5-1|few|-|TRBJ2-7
CASSLGLVAYEQYF
TGCGCCAGCAGCTTGGGACTAGTTGCCTACGAGCAGTACTTC
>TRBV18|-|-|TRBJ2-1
CASSPDNEQFF
TGTGCCAGCTCACCAGACAATGAGCAGTTCTTC
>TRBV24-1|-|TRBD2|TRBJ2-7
CATSDARTSGYEQYF
TGTGCCACCAGTGACGCTCGGACTAGCGGCTACGAGCAGTACTTC
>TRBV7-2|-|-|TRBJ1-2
CASSSSGPWGYTF
TGTGCCAGCAGCTCTTCGGGGCCCTGGGGCTACACCTTC
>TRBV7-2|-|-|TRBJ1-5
CASSRQRGGQPQHF
TGTGCCAGCAGCAGACAGAGGGGTGGTCAGCCCCAGCATTTT
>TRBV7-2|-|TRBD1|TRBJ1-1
CASSNTGGTEAFF
TGTGCCAGCAGCAACACAGGGGGCACTGAAGCTTTCTTT
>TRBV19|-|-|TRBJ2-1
CASSNTGTAYNEQFF
TGTGCCAGTAGTAATACCGGGACGGCTTACAATGAGCAGTTCTTC
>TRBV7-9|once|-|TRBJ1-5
CASSFLNQPQHF
TGTGCCAGCAGCTTTTTAAATCAGCCCCAGCATTTT
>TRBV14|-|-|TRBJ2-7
CASSQVKVGEQYF
TGTGCCAGCAGCCAAGTTAAGGTTGGCGAGCAGTACTTC
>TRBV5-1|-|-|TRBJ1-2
CASSLGQGSLYGYTF
TGCGCCAGCAGCTTGGGGCAGGGGAGCCTCTATGGCTACACCTTC
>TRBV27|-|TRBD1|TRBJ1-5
CASGPWDRGSNQPQHF
TGTGCCAGCGGCCCTTGGGACAGGGGTAGCAATCAGCCCCAGCATTTT
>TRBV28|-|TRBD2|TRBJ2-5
CASSLASGSKTQYF
TGTGCCAGCAGTTTGGCTAGCGGGAGCAAGACCCAGTACTTC
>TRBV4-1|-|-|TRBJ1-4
CASSQGTATNEKLFF
TGCGCCAGCAGCCAAGGGACAGCAACTAATGAAAAACTGTTTTTT
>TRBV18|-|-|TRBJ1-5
CASSPPGGVHNQPQHF
TGTGCCAGCTCACCACCGGGAGGGGTCCACAATCAGCCCCAGCATTTT
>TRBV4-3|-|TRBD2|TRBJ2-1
CASSQGPQFLAGEGNEQFF
TGCGCCAGCAGCCAAGGCCCTCAGTTTTTAGCGGGAGAAGGAAATGAGCAGTTCTTC
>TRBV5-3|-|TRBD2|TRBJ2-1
CARSLAPPGTSCRRIVANEQFF
TGTGCCAGAAGCTTAGCTCCTCCCGGGACTAGTTGTCGACGGATTGTGGCTAATGAGCAGTTCTTC
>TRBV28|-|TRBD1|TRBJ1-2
CASSLTGGGPTYGYTF
TGTGCCAGCAGTCTCACAGGGGGCGGCCCAACTTATGGCTACACCTTC
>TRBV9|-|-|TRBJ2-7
CASSVGTGARYEQYF
TGTGCCAGCAGCGTAGGAACGGGAGCCAGGTACGAGCAGTACTTC
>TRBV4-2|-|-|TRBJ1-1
CASSQVQGNTEAFF
TGTGCCAGCAGCCAAGTTCAGGGAAACACTGAAGCTTTCTTT
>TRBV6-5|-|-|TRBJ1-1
CASKGRRDRPNEAFF
TGTGCCAGCAAGGGTCGCCGAGACAGACCAAATGAAGCTTTCTTT
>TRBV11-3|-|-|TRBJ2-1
CASSTRGSSYNEQFF
TGTGCCAGCAGCACGCGTGGGAGCTCCTACAATGAGCAGTTCTTC
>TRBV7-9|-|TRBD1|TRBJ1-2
CASSLRQGSYSFGYTF
TGTGCCAGCAGCCTCCGACAGGGTTCTTATTCTTTTGGCTACACCTTC